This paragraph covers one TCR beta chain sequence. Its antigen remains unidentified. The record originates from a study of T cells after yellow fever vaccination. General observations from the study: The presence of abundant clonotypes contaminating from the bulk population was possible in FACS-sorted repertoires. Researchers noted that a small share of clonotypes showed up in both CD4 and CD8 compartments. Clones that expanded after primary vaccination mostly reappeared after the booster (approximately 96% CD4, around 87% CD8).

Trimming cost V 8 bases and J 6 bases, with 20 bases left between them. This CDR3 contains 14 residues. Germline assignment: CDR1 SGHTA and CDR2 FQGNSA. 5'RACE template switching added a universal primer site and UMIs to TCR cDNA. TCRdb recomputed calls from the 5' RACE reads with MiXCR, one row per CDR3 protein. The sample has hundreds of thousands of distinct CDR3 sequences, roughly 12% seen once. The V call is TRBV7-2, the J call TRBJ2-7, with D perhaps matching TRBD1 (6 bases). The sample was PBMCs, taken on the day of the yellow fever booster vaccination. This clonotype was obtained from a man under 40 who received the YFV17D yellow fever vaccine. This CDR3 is CASGGEGTVSEQYF. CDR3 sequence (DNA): TGTGCCAGCGGGGGCGAGGGTACGGTATCCGAGCAGTACTTC.